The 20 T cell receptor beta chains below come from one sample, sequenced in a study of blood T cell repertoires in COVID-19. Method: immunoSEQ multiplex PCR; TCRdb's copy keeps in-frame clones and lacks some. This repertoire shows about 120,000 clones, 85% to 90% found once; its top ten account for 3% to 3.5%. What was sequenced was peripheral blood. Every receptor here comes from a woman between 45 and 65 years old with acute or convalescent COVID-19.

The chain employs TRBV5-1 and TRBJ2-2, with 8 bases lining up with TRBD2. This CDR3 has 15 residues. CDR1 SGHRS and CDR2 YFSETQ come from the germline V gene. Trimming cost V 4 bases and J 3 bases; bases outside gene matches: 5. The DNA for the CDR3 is TGCGCCAGCAGCCCCCGGGGGGGCGACACCGGGGAGCTGTTTTTT. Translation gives CASSPRGGDTGELFF.

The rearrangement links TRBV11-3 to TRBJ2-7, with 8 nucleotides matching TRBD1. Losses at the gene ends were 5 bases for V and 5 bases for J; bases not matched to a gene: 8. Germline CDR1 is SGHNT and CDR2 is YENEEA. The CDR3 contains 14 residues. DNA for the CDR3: TGTGCCAGCAGCCCAGGGGGCGAAGGTCACGAGCAGTACTTC. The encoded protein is CASSPGGEGHEQYF.

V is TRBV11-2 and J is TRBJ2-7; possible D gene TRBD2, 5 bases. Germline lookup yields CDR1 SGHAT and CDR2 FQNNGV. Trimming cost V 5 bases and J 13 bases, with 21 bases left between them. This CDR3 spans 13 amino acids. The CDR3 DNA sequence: TGTGCCAGCAGCCCATCCCGGACGGGATCGGTATACTTC. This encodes CASSPSRTGSVYF.

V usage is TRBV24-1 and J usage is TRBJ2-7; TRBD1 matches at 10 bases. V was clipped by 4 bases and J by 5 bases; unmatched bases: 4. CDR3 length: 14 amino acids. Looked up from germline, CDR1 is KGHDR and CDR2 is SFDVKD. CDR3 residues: CATSDTGTGDEQYF. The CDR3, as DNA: TGTGCCACCAGTGACACCGGGACAGGGGACGAGCAGTACTTC.

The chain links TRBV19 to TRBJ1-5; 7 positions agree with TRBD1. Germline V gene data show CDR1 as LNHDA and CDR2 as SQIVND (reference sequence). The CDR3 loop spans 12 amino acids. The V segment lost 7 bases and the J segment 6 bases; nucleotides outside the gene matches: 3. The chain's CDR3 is CASNDRAQPQHF. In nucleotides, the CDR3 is TGTGCCAGTAATGACAGGGCTCAGCCCCAGCATTTT.

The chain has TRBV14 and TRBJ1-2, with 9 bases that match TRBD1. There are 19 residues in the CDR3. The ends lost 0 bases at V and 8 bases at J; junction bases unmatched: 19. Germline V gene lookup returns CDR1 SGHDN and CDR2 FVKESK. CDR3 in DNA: TGTGCCAGCAGCCAAGAAAAAACAGGGGGCTGGCTAGGCCGGGGAGGCTACACCTTC. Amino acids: CASSQEKTGGWLGRGGYTF.

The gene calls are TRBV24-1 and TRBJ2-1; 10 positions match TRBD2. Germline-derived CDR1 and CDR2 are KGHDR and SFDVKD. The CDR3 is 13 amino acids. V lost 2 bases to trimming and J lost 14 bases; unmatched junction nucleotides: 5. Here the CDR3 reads CATSDSSGRAKFF. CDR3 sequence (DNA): TGTGCCACCAGTGATTCGAGCGGGAGGGCCAAGTTCTTC.

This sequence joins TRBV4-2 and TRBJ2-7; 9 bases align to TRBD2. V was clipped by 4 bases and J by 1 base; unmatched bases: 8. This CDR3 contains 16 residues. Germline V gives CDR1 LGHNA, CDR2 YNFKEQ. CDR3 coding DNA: TGTGCCAGCAGCCGGGCGGGGGGGGAACGATCCTACGAGCAGTACTTC. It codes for CASSRAGGERSYEQYF.

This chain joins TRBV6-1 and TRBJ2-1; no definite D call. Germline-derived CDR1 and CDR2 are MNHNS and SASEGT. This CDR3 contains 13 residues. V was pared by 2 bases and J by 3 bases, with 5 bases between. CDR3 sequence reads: CASSELYYNEQFF. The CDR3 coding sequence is TGTGCCAGCAGTGAACTCTACTACAATGAGCAGTTCTTC.

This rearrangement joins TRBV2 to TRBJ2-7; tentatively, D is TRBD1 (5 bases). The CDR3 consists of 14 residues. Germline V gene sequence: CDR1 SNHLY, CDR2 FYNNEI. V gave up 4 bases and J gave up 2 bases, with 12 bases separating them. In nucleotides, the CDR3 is TGTGCCAGCAGTGCCTCAGGGTTTACCTACGAGCAGTACTTC. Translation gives CASSASGFTYEQYF. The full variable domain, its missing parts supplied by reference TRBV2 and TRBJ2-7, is EPEVTQTPSHQVTQMGQEVILRCVPISNHLYFYWYRQILGQKVEFLVSFYNNEISEKSEIFDDQFSVERPDGSNFTLKIRSTKLEDSAMYFCASSASGFTYEQYFGPGTRLTVT.

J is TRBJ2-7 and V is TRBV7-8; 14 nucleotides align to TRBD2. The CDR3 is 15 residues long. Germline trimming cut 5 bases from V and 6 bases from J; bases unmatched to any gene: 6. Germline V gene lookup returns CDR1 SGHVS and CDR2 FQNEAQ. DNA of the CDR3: TGTGCCAGCAGCACCCGGACTAGCGGGAGGAGCGAGCAGTACTTC. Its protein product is CASSTRTSGRSEQYF.

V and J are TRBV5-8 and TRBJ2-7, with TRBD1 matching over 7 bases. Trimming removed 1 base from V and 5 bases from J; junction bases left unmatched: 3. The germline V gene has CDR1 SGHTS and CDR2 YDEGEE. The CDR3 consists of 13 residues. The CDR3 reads CASSLTGADEQYF. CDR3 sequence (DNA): TGTGCCAGCAGCTTGACAGGGGCCGACGAGCAGTACTTC.

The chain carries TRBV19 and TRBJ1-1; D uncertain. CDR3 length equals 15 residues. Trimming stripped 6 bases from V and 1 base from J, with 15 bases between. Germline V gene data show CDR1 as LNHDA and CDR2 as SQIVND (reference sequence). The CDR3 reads CASSSLAGGNTEAFF. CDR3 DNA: TGTGCCAGTAGCTCTCTGGCGGGCGGGAACACTGAAGCTTTCTTT.

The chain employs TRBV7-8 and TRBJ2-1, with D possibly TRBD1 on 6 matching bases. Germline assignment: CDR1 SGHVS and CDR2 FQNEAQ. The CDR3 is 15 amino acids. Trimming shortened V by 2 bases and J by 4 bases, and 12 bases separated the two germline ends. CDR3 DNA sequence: TGTGCCAGCAGCTTACCTGGGACACCTTACAATGAGCAGTTCTTC. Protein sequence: CASSLPGTPYNEQFF.

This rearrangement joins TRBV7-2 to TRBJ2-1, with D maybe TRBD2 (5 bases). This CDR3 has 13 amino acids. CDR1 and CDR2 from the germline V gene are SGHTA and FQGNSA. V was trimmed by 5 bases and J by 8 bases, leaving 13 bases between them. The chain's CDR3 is CASSRMSGDEQFF. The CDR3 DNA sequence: TGTGCCAGCAGCCGTATGTCCGGGGATGAGCAGTTCTTC.

CDR3 residues: CASSSPGLASYEQYF. The CDR3 DNA reads TGTGCCAGCAGTTCCCCGGGACTAGCCTCGTACGAGCAGTACTTC. V usage is TRBV6-5 and J usage is TRBJ2-7, with 9 bases lining up with TRBD2. The V gene end was trimmed by 4 bases and the J gene end by 4 bases; junction bases not matched to a gene: 8. The CDR3 sequence is 15 residues long. Germline values: CDR1 MNHEY, CDR2 SVGAGI.

The CDR3 DNA reads TGTGCCAGCCGCAGGGTACAGGACGGCTACACCTTC. Protein: CASRRVQDGYTF. The gene calls are TRBV12-3 or TRBV12-4 and TRBJ1-2; perhaps TRBD1 as D (5 bases). The CDR3 has 12 residues. Trimming cost V 8 bases and J 8 bases, with 15 bases left between them.

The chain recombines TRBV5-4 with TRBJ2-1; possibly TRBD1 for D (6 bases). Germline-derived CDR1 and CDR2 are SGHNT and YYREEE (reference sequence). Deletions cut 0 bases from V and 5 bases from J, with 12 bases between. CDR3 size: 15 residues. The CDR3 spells CASSLGQGRNNEQFF. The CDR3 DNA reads TGTGCCAGCAGCTTGGGCCAGGGGAGAAACAATGAGCAGTTCTTC.

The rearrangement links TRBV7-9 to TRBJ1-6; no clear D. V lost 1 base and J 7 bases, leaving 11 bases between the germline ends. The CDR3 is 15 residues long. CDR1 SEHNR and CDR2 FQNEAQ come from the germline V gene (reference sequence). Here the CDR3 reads CASSLDTLANSPLHF. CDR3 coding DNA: TGTGCCAGCAGCTTAGACACCCTTGCCAATTCACCCCTCCACTTT.

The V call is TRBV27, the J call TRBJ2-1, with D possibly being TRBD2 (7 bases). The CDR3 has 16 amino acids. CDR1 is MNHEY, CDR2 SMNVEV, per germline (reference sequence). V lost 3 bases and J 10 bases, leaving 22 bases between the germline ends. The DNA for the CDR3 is TGTGCCAGCAGTTTCATGGCGGGAGCGGGGAGGGGGGAGCAGTTCTTC. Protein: CASSFMAGAGRGEQFF.